This TCR beta chain is drawn from a study of Ad26.COV2.S vaccination and SARS-CoV-2 variants. Treatment reported: around 19 received Ad26.COV2.S at low or high dose, single or two shots; roughly five received placebo; per-sample allocation not given. Sampling happened 63 days after the first vaccine or placebo injection. Note on this clone: The same CDR3 arises from other DNA sequences in this sample as well.

Libraries were prepared by immunoSEQ multiplex PCR; TCRdb keeps only in-frame clonotypes and omits some of them. The sample has roughly 350,000 clones; 80% to 90% are singletons. This receptor was obtained from a person aged 18-65 years who received the Ad26.COV2.S COVID-19 vaccine or a placebo. The sample was peripheral blood, taken in a trial of Ad26.COV2.S vaccine versus placebo.

The chain's CDR3 is CASGLGDGQGSYGYTF. Written as DNA, the CDR3 is TGTGCTAGTGGTTTGGGAGACGGACAGGGAAGCTATGGCTACACCTTC. The gene calls are TRBV12-5 and TRBJ1-2; 8 bases agree with TRBD1. CDR3 length: 16 residues. CDR1 is LGHNT, CDR2 FRNRAP, per germline. J lost 4 bases, V lost 1 base, and 8 bases had no gene match.